The 16 T cell receptor beta chains below were found in one sample sequenced in a study of blood T cells in healthy people across ages. The authors ran a second PCR of roughly 7 to 11 cycles using a sample-barcoded 5' primer and a J-beta primer mix. MiXCR, applied by TCRdb to the 5' RACE reads, yields one record per CDR3 protein. The data show around 1,500,000 distinct CDR3 sequences, with 25% to 30% seen just once and 7.7% held by the top ten. Source material: blood. These receptors were obtained from a woman aged 25 to 39 in good health.

With regard to this clonotype: A much larger clone is a single base away; this may be a read error. The CDR3 reads CASSPGTEVYNEQFF. In DNA form, the CDR3 reads TGTGCCAGCAGCCCCGGGACAGAGGTCTACAATGAGCAGTTCTTC. The chain couples TRBV7-9 to TRBJ2-1, with 7 bases fitting TRBD1. With V trimmed by 5 bases and J by 3 bases, 7 bases remained unmatched. The CDR3 has 15 residues. Germline CDR1 is SEHNR and CDR2 is FQNEAQ (reference sequence).

This chain connects TRBV6-5 to TRBJ2-2; D is unresolved. The CDR3 runs to 14 residues. The V gene lost 2 bases and the J gene lost 1 base, with 5 bases spanning the gap. Looked up from germline, CDR1 is MNHEY and CDR2 is SVGAGI. CDR3 protein: CASSYGLNTGELFF. CDR3 sequence (DNA): TGTGCCAGCAGTTACGGTCTGAACACCGGGGAGCTGTTTTTT.

This clonotype was found a few times. The chain couples TRBV20-1 to TRBJ1-5, with D perhaps matching TRBD1 (5 bases). CDR3 size: 13 residues. CDR1 is DFQATT, CDR2 SNEGSKA, per germline (reference sequence). V was cut by 1 base and J by 7 bases, with 11 bases left in between. Here the CDR3 reads CSARALGDQPQHF. In DNA, the CDR3 is TGCAGTGCTAGAGCGTTAGGGGACCAGCCCCAGCATTTT.

V and J are TRBV27 and TRBJ1-2; D perhaps matches TRBD1 (5 bases). Trimming pared 6 bases from V and 4 bases from J, leaving 15 bases between. This CDR3 comprises 14 residues. The V gene's germline CDR1 is MNHEY and CDR2 SMNVEV (reference sequence). DNA of the CDR3: TGTGCCAGCAGCAAAGGGGCAGGGATCTATGGCTACACCTTC. This gives the protein CASSKGAGIYGYTF.

The CDR3 sequence is CASSQDSGRNETQYF. The CDR3 nucleotides are TGTGCCAGCAGCCAAGATTCCGGGCGGAATGAGACCCAGTACTTC. The chain uses TRBV3-1 and TRBJ2-5; D is undetermined. V was shortened by 0 bases and J by 5 bases, with 13 bases between the two germline ends. The CDR3 is 15 amino acids. The germline gives CDR1 LGHDT, CDR2 YNNKEL (reference sequence).

The chain links TRBV7-9 to TRBJ2-1; D call uncertain. CDR1 and CDR2 from the germline V gene are SEHNR and FQNEAQ (reference sequence). This CDR3 has 15 amino acids. V dropped 5 bases and J dropped 5 bases, with 16 bases sitting between them. DNA for the CDR3: TGTGCCAGCAGCCCTGGGATTGATAGGCACAATGAGCAGTTCTTC. This encodes CASSPGIDRHNEQFF.

The chain employs TRBV28 and TRBJ2-5; 10 bases align to TRBD2. Looked up from germline, CDR1 is MDHEN and CDR2 is SYDVKM. V lost 4 bases and J lost 2; bases outside the gene matches: 13. The CDR3 has 18 amino acids. CDR3 bases: TGTGCCAGCAGTTGGACTAGCGGTACCCCTATGAATCAAGAGACCCAGTACTTC. This codes for CASSWTSGTPMNQETQYF.

This clonotype was counted between two and nine times. The V gene is TRBV12-3 or TRBV12-4, the J gene TRBJ1-2; TRBD1 might be the D (5 bases). CDR3 size: 13 residues. The germline V and J ends were trimmed by 5 bases and 8 bases, with 15 bases remaining between them. The CDR3 region is CASSTGAGAGYTF. The DNA of the CDR3 is TGTGCCAGCAGTACCGGGGCCGGGGCGGGCTACACCTTC.

The chain joins TRBV6-5 to TRBJ1-1; 11 bases fit TRBD1. CDR3 length: 15 residues. J lost 5 bases, V lost 5 bases, and 7 bases had no gene match. The germline CDR1 and CDR2 sequences are MNHEY and SVGAGI. The CDR3 nucleotides read TGTGCCAGCAGTCAGCGGACAGGGGGCTGGACTGAAGCTTTCTTT. It yields the protein CASSQRTGGWTEAFF.

The chain has TRBV7-9 and TRBJ1-1; TRBD1 is a possible D gene (5 bases). Trimming removed 0 bases from V and 1 base from J, with 12 bases in between. The V gene's germline CDR1 is SEHNR and CDR2 FQNEAQ (reference sequence). This CDR3 region has 16 residues. The CDR3 loop reads CASSLAGARENTEAFF. CDR3 DNA sequence: TGTGCCAGCAGCTTAGCAGGCGCCAGGGAGAACACTGAAGCTTTCTTT.

This clonotype showed up many times. The rearrangement links TRBV5-1 to TRBJ2-7; TRBD2 aligns across 12 bases. The trim removed 4 bases at V and 3 bases at J, leaving 5 bases unmatched. Germline V gives CDR1 SGHRS, CDR2 YFSETQ. CDR3 size: 15 residues. DNA of the CDR3: TGCGCCAGCAGCCCACGGACTAGCGGGATCTACGAGCAGTACTTC. This gives the protein CASSPRTSGIYEQYF.

This clonotype was counted a few times. The rearrangement links TRBV20-1 to TRBJ1-1, with a possible D match to TRBD1 (5 bases). Germline CDR1 is DFQATT and CDR2 is SNEGSKA (reference sequence). This CDR3 has 12 amino acids. The V and J ends lost 2 bases and 7 bases respectively, with 11 bases between them. The CDR3 loop is CSARSRGDEAFF. The CDR3 DNA is TGCAGTGCTAGATCGAGGGGCGATGAAGCTTTCTTT.

The table lists this clonotype with a few counts. The J gene is TRBJ2-3, the V gene TRBV6-5; D is perhaps TRBD1 or TRBD2 (5 bases each). V was pared by 5 bases and J by 14 bases, with 17 bases between. CDR1 and CDR2 from the germline V gene are MNHEY and SVGAGI. CDR3 size: 12 residues. The CDR3: CASSPRGYERYF. The CDR3 coding sequence is TGTGCCAGCAGTCCGAGGGGTTACGAGAGGTATTTT.

This clonotype has just a few counts. The chain joins TRBV25-1 to TRBJ2-5, with 11 bases identical to TRBD2. The DNA end lines up better with TRBJ2-7; the J call may be wrong. The CDR3 sequence is 14 residues long. CDR1 is MGHDK and CDR2 is SYGVNS in the germline V gene. CDR3 sequence reads: CASRGTSGSREQYF. The CDR3 region has the DNA TGTGCCAGCAGGGGTACTAGCGGGAGCCGCGAGCAGTACTTC.

The DNA of the CDR3 is TGTGCCAGCAGGGATGGGCCCGCAAATGAGCAGTTCTTC. Its translation is CASRDGPANEQFF. The V call is TRBV12-3 or TRBV12-4, the J call TRBJ2-1; D is ambiguous. V lost 6 bases and J 7 bases, leaving 13 bases between the germline ends. This CDR3 spans 13 amino acids.

As for this clonotype: Just one base apart from a much larger clone, this may be a read error. This sequence joins TRBV4-1 and TRBJ1-5, with D unresolved. Germline CDR1 MGHRA, CDR2 YSYEKL. The CDR3 spans 14 residues. CDR3 residues: CARSQASGDGPQHF. CDR3 DNA: TGCGCCCGCAGCCAAGCATCTGGGGATGGGCCCCAGCATTTT.